The 13 T cell receptor beta chains below all came from one sample that was sequenced in a study of T cells expressing NK-cell markers. No DNA is given; TCRdb re-called the 5' RACE reads and lists each CDR3 protein once. The specimen's table records some 500,000 distinct CDR3 sequences. The sequenced sample was blood T cells: a sorted CD56 or NKG2C T cell subset, CD4+ or CD8+ T cells, or bulk PBMC T cells (not recorded which). The receptors here all came from a woman aged 45-65 years in good health.

V usage is TRBV12-3 or TRBV12-4 and J usage is TRBJ2-1; TCRdb indicates TRBD1, and absent DNA this call remains unverified. The length of the CDR3 is 16 residues. The chain's CDR3 is CASRTGQGKGGNEQFF.

The genes are TRBV3-1 and TRBJ2-1; checking the TCRdb D call of TRBD1 is not possible without DNA. Germline CDR1 reads LGHDT; CDR2 reads YNNKEL (reference sequence). The CDR3 is made up of 11 amino acids. The CDR3 spells CASSGVHEQFF.

This chain connects TRBV28 to TRBJ2-4; the TRBD2 assignment by TCRdb is unverifiable without DNA. Germline V CDR1 and CDR2: MDHEN, SYDVKM. The CDR3 sequence is 15 residues long. The CDR3 spells CASSDQSGSLSQQYF. Together with reference TRBV28 and TRBJ2-4, the CDR3 gives the full variable domain: DVKVTQSSRYLVKRTGEKVFLECVQDMDHENMFWYRQDPGLGLRLIYFSYDVKMKEKGDIPEGYSVSREKKERFSLILESASTNQTSMYLCASSDQSGSLSQQYFGAGTRLSVL.

The chain joins TRBV29-1 to TRBJ2-7. The CDR3 is 12 residues long. Germline V CDR1 and CDR2: SQVTM, ANQGSEA. CDR3 protein: CSARRTPYEQYF.

J is TRBJ2-5 and V is TRBV25-1; the TCRdb call, TRBD1, lacks DNA for checking. The length of the CDR3 is 15 residues. Looked up from germline, CDR1 is MGHDK and CDR2 is SYGVNS. This CDR3 is CASSDPETVWETQYF.

V gene TRBV29-1 combines with J gene TRBJ2-2; TCRdb lists TRBD1, though no DNA is available to test this call. This CDR3 has 14 amino acids. Germline loops: CDR1 SQVTM, CDR2 ANQGSEA. CDR3 amino acids: CSVHGDTNTGELFF.

J is TRBJ2-1 and V is TRBV5-1; no DNA is available, so the TRBD2 call from TCRdb remains unchecked. The CDR3 is 15 amino acids. Germline V lookup: CDR1 SGHRS, CDR2 YFSETQ. This CDR3 is CASSGDSSSYNEQFF. Looking up the rest from reference TRBV5-1 and TRBJ2-1 gives the full variable domain: KAGVTQTPRYLIKTRGQQVTLSCSPISGHRSVSWYQQTPGQGLQFLFEYFSETQRNKGNFPGRFSGRQFSNSRSEMNVSTLELGDSALYLCASSGDSSSYNEQFFGPGTRLTVL.

This CDR3 is CASSNEAENEQFF. V usage is TRBV12-3 or TRBV12-4 and J usage is TRBJ2-1. The CDR3 totals 13 residues.

The chain links TRBV5-1 to TRBJ2-7. This CDR3 has 13 amino acids. Germline CDR1 reads SGHRS; CDR2 reads YFSETQ. The CDR3 sequence: CASSFQRTYEQYF.

The gene calls are TRBV5-6 and TRBJ2-3; the D gene TCRdb calls, TRBD1, cannot be checked with no DNA. Germline values: CDR1 SGHDT, CDR2 YYEEEE. This CDR3 spans 14 amino acids. The CDR3 is CASSSAGGPDTQYF.

The chain combines TRBV20-1 with TRBJ2-3; TCRdb gives TRBD2 as the D gene, but with no DNA this cannot be confirmed. Germline-derived CDR1 and CDR2 are DFQATT and SNEGSKA (reference sequence). The CDR3 sequence is 15 residues long. CDR3 loop: CSAGTGTRQGDTQYF.

The chain has TRBV28 and TRBJ1-5; lacking DNA, the TRBD1 call made by TCRdb goes unchecked. Germline V gene lookup returns CDR1 MDHEN and CDR2 SYDVKM. The CDR3 is made up of 14 amino acids. This CDR3 is CASSRQYFNQPQHF.

The CDR3 is CASSQDIQQGIVINSPLHF. The genes are TRBV4-1 and TRBJ1-6; TCRdb picks TRBD1, but there is no DNA to check that call. The CDR3 runs to 19 residues. Germline V gives CDR1 MGHRA, CDR2 YSYEKL.